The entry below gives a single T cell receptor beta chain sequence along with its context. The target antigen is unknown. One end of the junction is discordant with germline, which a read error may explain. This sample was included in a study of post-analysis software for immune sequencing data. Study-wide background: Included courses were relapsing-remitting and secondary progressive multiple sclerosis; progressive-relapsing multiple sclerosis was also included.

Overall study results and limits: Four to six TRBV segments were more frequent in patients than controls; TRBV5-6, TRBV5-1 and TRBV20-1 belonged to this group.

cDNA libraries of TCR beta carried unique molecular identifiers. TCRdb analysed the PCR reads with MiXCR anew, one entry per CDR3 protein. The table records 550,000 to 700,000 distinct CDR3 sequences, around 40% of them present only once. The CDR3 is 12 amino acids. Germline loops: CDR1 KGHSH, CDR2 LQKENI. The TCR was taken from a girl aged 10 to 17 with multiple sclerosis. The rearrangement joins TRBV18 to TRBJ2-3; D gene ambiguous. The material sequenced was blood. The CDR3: CAISSSTDTQYF. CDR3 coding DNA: TGTGCCATCTCATCTAGCACAGATACGCAGTATTTT. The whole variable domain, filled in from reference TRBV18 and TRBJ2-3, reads NAGVMQNPRHLVRRRGQEARLRCSPMKGHSHVYWYRQLPEEGLKFMVYLQKENIIDESGMPKERFSAEFPKEGPSILRIQQVVRGDSAAYFCAISSSTDTQYFGPGTRLTVL.